This TCR beta chain was documented in a study of cytomegalovirus exposure and HLA in healthy donors. Study-wide context: Unique TCRs from HLA-typed donors, about 85 million of them, were held in an early data release.

In the PCR, 60 Vbeta and 13 Jbeta primers were used. As processed by the authors: Per a later analysis, the number of unique TCR beta chains was around 80 million, of which roughly 9.9 million were shared. Using immunoSEQ multiplex PCR, the repertoire was profiled, and TCRdb retains in-frame clones only, with some absent. V and J calls and clone size are those listed in that table; D and trimming were worked out from the DNA. The sample holds roughly 190,000 clones; about 59% are singletons and the top ten take about 2.9%. Sequences were obtained from PBMCs. The receptor comes from a man aged 40-49 years in good health and CMV-seronegative.

CDR3 bases: TGTGCCAGTTGGGGGGTCGACCGAAGGGACGAGCAGTACTTC. This sequence encodes CASWGVDRRDEQYF. The V call is TRBV27, the J call TRBJ2-7, with D perhaps TRBD2 (6 bases). Germline V gene sequence: CDR1 MNHEY, CDR2 SMNVEV (reference sequence). The V end lost 9 bases, the J end lost 5 bases, and 20 bases lay between the germline ends. This CDR3 has 14 residues.